This TCR beta chain was sequenced during a study of T-cell reconstitution after alpha-beta-depleted transplantation in children. Findings and limits, study-wide: T-cell numbers and diversity, one year after transplant, stemmed largely from T cells that were newly produced. Surviving recipient T cells and thymic progenitors accounted for the high day-60 TCRbeta diversity observed in some patients.

The table lists this clonotype with a few counts. The antigen remains undetermined. The authors prepared the TCRbeta library with unique molecular identifiers. TCRdb processed the PCR reads anew with MiXCR; each CDR3 protein has one entry. The repertoire holds about 240,000 distinct CDR3 sequences, with 25% as singletons. This receptor was obtained from a girl aged 2-15 years with Fanconi anemia, due to receive a stem cell transplant. The sample consisted of PBMCs, taken before TCRalphabeta/CD19-depleted stem cell transplant.

The CDR3, as DNA: TGTGCCAGCAGCTCCTCGGACAGGCCGAACACTGAAGCTTTCTTT. Translating it yields CASSSSDRPNTEAFF. The rearrangement links TRBV7-9 to TRBJ1-1, with 7 bases aligning to TRBD1. V gave up 4 bases and J gave up 1 base; unmatched junction bases: 6. The CDR3 length is 15 residues. Germline CDR1 is SEHNR and CDR2 is FQNEAQ (reference sequence).